This T cell receptor (beta chain) came from a study of T cell changes during pregnancy in multiple sclerosis (dated by TCRdb to between 2019 and 2020). Regarding the study in general: Changes in the T cell repertoire over the course of pregnancy were examined in this study in women with multiple sclerosis.

The library was built by means of the immunoSEQ multiplex PCR assay. TCRdb obtained this table from immuneACCESS and retained in-frame rearrangements with V and J assigned. These tables miss some clones; where compared with another copy, unresolved V genes account for less than half of the shortfall, and the remainder is unexplained. Within this sample are 50,000 or so clones, with roughly nine tenths of them counted one time only. The leading ten clones occupy 0.4% to 0.55% of the sample. From the germline V gene, CDR1 is MRHNA and CDR2 is SNTAGT. V gives up 6 bases and J gives up 8 bases, and the segment between their germline ends measures 22 bases. The CDR3 sequence holds 15 residues, the cysteine and phenylalanine included. Of the read, only the CDR3 DNA is kept; its 45 bases are in frame from base 1. Details on this clone: Its binding antigen is unknown. No much larger clone is present one base from it, and per-base qualities are unavailable.

This TCR came from a female donor in good health, enrolled as a control in a pregnancy study. The chain employs TRBV6-4 and TRBJ1-2, with TRBD1 perhaps the D gene, on 5 matching bases. This specimen consisted of CD4+ T cells from peripheral blood mononuclear cells, obtained after pregnancy. CDR3 region: CASSEGVGFLTGYTF. The sequence in DNA is TGTGCCAGCAGCGAAGGGGTGGGATTTTTAACCGGCTACACCTTC.